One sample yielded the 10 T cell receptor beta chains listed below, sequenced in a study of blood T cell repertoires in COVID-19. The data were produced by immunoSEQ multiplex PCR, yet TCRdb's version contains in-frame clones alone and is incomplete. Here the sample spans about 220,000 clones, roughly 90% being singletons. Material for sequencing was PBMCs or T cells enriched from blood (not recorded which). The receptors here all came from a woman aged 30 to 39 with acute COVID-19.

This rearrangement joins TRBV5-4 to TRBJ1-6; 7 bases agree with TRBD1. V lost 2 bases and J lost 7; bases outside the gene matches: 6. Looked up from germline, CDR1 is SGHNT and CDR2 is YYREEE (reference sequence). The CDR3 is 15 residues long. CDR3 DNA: TGTGCCAGCAGCTTCGATACAGGGGCGAATTCACCCCTCCACTTT. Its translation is CASSFDTGANSPLHF.

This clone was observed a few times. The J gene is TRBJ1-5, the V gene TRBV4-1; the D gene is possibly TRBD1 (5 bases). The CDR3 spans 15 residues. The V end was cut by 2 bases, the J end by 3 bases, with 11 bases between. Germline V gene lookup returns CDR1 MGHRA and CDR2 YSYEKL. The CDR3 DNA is TGCGCCAGCAGCCAATACCAGGGACTCAATCAGCCCCAGCATTTT. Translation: CASSQYQGLNQPQHF.

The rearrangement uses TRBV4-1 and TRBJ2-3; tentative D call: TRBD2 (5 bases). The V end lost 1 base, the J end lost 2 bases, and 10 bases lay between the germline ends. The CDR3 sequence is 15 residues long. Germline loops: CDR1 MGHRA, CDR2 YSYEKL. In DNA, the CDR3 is TGCGCCAGCAGCCAAGTGGCACTAGACACAGATACGCAGTATTTT. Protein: CASSQVALDTDTQYF.

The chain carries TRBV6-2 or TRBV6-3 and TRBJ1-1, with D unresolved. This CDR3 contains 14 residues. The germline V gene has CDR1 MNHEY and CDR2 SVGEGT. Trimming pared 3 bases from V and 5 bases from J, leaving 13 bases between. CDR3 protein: CASSYAGSRTEAFF. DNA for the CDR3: TGTGCCAGCAGTTATGCGGGATCTAGGACTGAAGCTTTCTTT.

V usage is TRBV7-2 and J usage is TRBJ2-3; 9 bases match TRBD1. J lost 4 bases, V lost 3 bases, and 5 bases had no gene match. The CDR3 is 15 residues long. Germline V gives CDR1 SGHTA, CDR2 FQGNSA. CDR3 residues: CASSFGTGFSDTQYF. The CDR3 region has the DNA TGTGCCAGCAGCTTCGGGACAGGGTTTTCAGATACGCAGTATTTT. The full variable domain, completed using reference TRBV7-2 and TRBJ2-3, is GAGVSQSPSNKVTEKGKDVELRCDPISGHTALYWYRQSLGQGLEFLIYFQGNSAPDKSGLPSDRFSAERTGGSVSTLTIQRTQQEDSAVYLCASSFGTGFSDTQYFGPGTRLTVL.

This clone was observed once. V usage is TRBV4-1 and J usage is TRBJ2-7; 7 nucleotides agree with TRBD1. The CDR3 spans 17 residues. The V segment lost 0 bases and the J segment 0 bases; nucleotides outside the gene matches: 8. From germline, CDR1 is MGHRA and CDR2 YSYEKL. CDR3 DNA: TGCGCCAGCAGCCAAGAATACAGGGGCAGGAGCTCCTACGAGCAGTACTTC. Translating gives CASSQEYRGRSSYEQYF.

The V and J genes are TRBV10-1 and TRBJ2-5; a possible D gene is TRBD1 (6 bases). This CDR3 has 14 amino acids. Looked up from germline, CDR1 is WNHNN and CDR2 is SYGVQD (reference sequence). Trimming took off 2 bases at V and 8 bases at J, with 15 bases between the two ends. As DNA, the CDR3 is TGCGCCAGCAGTGAGACACGGGACACCCTCACCCAGTACTTC. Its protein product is CASSETRDTLTQYF.

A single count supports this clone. CDR3 loop: CASSLVRDRGNTEAFF. The CDR3 coding sequence is TGTGCCAGCAGCTTAGTCCGGGACAGGGGGAACACTGAAGCTTTCTTT. The chain uses TRBV7-6 and TRBJ1-1; 10 bases map to TRBD1. The germline V gene encodes CDR1 SGHVS and CDR2 FNYEAQ. J gave up 1 base and V 1 base, and 3 bases lay outside the gene matches. The length of the CDR3 is 16 residues.

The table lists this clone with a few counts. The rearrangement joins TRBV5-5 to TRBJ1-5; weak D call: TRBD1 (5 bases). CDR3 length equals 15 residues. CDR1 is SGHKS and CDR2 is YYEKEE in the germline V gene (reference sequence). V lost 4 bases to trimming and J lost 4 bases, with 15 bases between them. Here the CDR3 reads CASSPGGGGNQPQHF. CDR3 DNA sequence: TGTGCCAGCAGCCCCGGGGGAGGAGGGAATCAGCCCCAGCATTTT. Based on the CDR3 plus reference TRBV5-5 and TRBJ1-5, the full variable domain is DAGVTQSPTHLIKTRGQQVTLRCSPISGHKSVSWYQQVLGQGPQFIFQYYEKEERGRGNFPDRFSARQFPNYSSELNVNALLLGDSALYLCASSPGGGGNQPQHFGDGTRLSIL.

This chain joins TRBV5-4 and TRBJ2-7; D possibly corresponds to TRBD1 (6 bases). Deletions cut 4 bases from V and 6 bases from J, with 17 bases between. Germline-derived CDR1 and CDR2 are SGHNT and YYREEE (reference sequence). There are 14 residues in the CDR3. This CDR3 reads CASSPRQVLAEQYF. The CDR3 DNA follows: TGTGCCAGCAGCCCAAGACAGGTCCTCGCCGAGCAGTACTTC.